Listed below are T cell receptor beta chains from one sample, sequenced in a study of blood T cells in healthy people across ages. TCRdb itself ran the 5' RACE reads through MiXCR, one entry per CDR3 protein. Of some 1.8 million distinct CDR3 sequences listed, 39% are singletons. Sequencing was performed on blood. These receptors were obtained from a human donor in good health. Both conserved end residues are part of each CDR3. The D gene is left open where the match is weak. Expanded clones are given a class, and other clones once, few, many or no size at all.

cdr3_aa | cdr3_nt | d_call | clone_size | j_call | v_call
CASSPGVSGIQYF | TGTGCCAGCAGCCCCGGTGTGTCCGGCATTCAGTACTTC | NA | few | TRBJ2-4 | TRBV14
CAWNVGGGAYNEQFF | TGTGCCTGGAACGTAGGCGGGGGGGCCTACAATGAGCAGTTCTTC | TRBD2 | few | TRBJ2-1 | TRBV30
CASSPTRGGGNEQFF | TGTGCCAGCAGCCCCACCCGGGGAGGGGGAAATGAGCAGTTCTTC | NA | NA | TRBJ2-1 | TRBV7-9
CASSHLSGTNSYNEQYF | TGTGCCAGCAGCCACCTATCCGGGACTAACTCCTACAATGAGCAGTACTTC | TRBD2 | NA | TRBJ2-7 | TRBV14
CASSRQVVTDTQYF | TGTGCCAGCAGTCGACAGGTTGTAACAGATACGCAGTATTTT | NA | NA | TRBJ2-3 | TRBV6-5
CRASRDIYGYTF | TGCAGGGCTAGCCGGGACATCTATGGCTACACCTTC | NA | NA | TRBJ1-2 | TRBV20-1
CASSSPLTGPISGANVLTF | TGTGCCAGCAGCTCCCCCTTGACAGGGCCGATCTCTGGGGCCAACGTCCTGACTTTC | TRBD1 | NA | TRBJ2-6 | TRBV12-3/TRBV12-4
CASSLIELNRDRRNEQFF | TGTGCCAGCAGCTTAATCGAGCTTAACCGGGACAGGCGCAATGAGCAGTTCTTC | TRBD1 | NA | TRBJ2-1 | TRBV7-8
CASSFAGGRNEQFF | TGTGCCAGCAGCTTTGCGGGGGGGCGGAATGAGCAGTTCTTC | TRBD2 | NA | TRBJ2-1 | TRBV11-2
CASIAGGPYNEQFF | TGTGCCAGCATAGCGGGGGGGCCTTACAATGAGCAGTTCTTC | TRBD2 | NA | TRBJ2-1 | TRBV6-2/TRBV6-3
CASRQTGGEQPQHF | TGTGCCAGCAGACAGACAGGGGGCGAACAGCCCCAGCATTTT | TRBD1 | NA | TRBJ1-5 | TRBV6-2/TRBV6-3
CASSQGRSARQETQYF | TGTGCCAGCAGCCAAGGACGGAGCGCCCGCCAAGAGACCCAGTACTTC | NA | many | TRBJ2-5 | TRBV3-1
CASSELAALQFF | TGTGCCAGCAGTGAATTAGCGGCTCTTCAGTTCTTC | NA | few | TRBJ2-1 | TRBV12-3/TRBV12-4
CASSQVGGALRETQYF | TGTGCCAGCAGCCAAGTCGGGGGGGCCCTGAGAGAGACCCAGTACTTC | TRBD2 | once | TRBJ2-5 | TRBV4-2
CASSSPPGRGAGQFF | TGTGCCAGCAGCTCTCCTCCGGGGAGGGGCGCGGGGCAGTTCTTC | TRBD2 | NA | TRBJ2-1 | TRBV12-3/TRBV12-4
CASKVVGRSEQFF | TGTGCCAGCAAAGTCGTAGGGAGGAGTGAGCAGTTCTTC | NA | once | TRBJ2-1 | TRBV2
CASSRVPRGMNTEAFF | TGTGCCAGCTCACGGGTCCCGCGGGGGATGAACACTGAAGCTTTCTTT | NA | NA | TRBJ1-1 | TRBV18
CASSLEGRKYTDTQYF | TGCGCCAGCAGCTTGGAGGGCAGGAAATACACAGATACGCAGTATTTT | NA | NA | TRBJ2-3 | TRBV5-1
CASSLGQISSYEQYF | TGTGCCAGCAGCTTAGGACAGATCAGCTCCTACGAGCAGTACTTC | NA | NA | TRBJ2-7 | TRBV7-2
CASSQDQLDGASTDTQYF | TGCGCCAGCAGCCAAGATCAGTTGGACGGGGCTAGCACAGATACGCAGTATTTT | NA | NA | TRBJ2-3 | TRBV4-3
CASSYRWRQETQYF | TGTGCCAGCAGCTATAGATGGAGGCAAGAGACCCAGTACTTC | NA | NA | TRBJ2-5 | TRBV7-2
CASSQARGFGGELFF | TGCGCCAGCAGCCAAGCCAGGGGGTTTGGCGGGGAGCTGTTTTTT | TRBD1 | NA | TRBJ2-2 | TRBV4-3
CSAGDGKTNYEQYF | TGCAGTGCGGGGGACGGTAAAACTAACTACGAGCAGTACTTC | NA | few | TRBJ2-7 | TRBV20-1
CASSGPAGALSTDTQYF | TGTGCCAGCAGTGGGCCCGCAGGGGCGTTAAGTACAGATACGCAGTATTTT | NA | NA | TRBJ2-3 | TRBV27
CASSRSGALSSYEQYF | TGTGCCAGCAGCCGGAGTGGGGCCCTAAGCTCCTACGAGCAGTACTTC | NA | NA | TRBJ2-7 | TRBV11-2
CASSSIEGRPIFETQYF | TGTGCCAGCAGCTCCATCGAGGGGAGGCCTATTTTCGAGACCCAGTACTTC | NA | few | TRBJ2-5 | TRBV7-7
CSASLAGGYGYTF | TGCAGTGCTAGTTTGGCAGGCGGCTATGGCTACACCTTC | NA | NA | TRBJ1-2 | TRBV20-1
CASSPLLASGLADLNSAYEQYF | TGTGCCAGCAGCCCCCTTTTAGCCTCGGGACTAGCGGACCTCAACTCGGCCTACGAGCAGTACTTC | TRBD2 | once | TRBJ2-7 | TRBV11-1
CSAVGNEEYNEQFF | TGCAGTGCCGTTGGAAATGAGGAATACAATGAGCAGTTCTTC | NA | NA | TRBJ2-1 | TRBV20-1
CASSLTTSRSYEQYF | TGTGCCAGCAGTTTGACGACTAGCCGATCCTACGAGCAGTACTTC | TRBD2 | NA | TRBJ2-7 | TRBV27
CVSSYSIGQVNTEAFF | TGTGTCAGCAGTTACTCGATAGGTCAAGTGAACACTGAAGCTTTCTTT | NA | NA | TRBJ1-1 | TRBV6-5
CASRKVGTDTQYF | TGTGCCAGCAGGAAGGTCGGCACAGATACGCAGTATTTT | NA | few | TRBJ2-3 | TRBV6-5
CASTQWLGSDTQYF | TGTGCCAGCACCCAGTGGTTAGGATCAGATACGCAGTATTTT | NA | once | TRBJ2-3 | TRBV12-3/TRBV12-4
CASIRTGALEQYF | TGTGCCAGCATCCGGACAGGGGCCCTCGAGCAGTACTTC | TRBD1 | NA | TRBJ2-7 | TRBV28
CSVFFNLGTEAFF | TGCAGCGTTTTCTTTAACCTCGGGACTGAAGCTTTCTTT | NA | few | TRBJ1-1 | TRBV29-1
CASSFRTTNTEAFF | TGTGCCAGCAGTTTTCGGACAACGAACACTGAAGCTTTCTTT | NA | NA | TRBJ1-1 | TRBV12-3/TRBV12-4
CASSRDRGDDEQYF | TGTGCCAGCAGCAGAGACAGGGGGGATGACGAGCAGTACTTC | TRBD1 | NA | TRBJ2-7 | TRBV28
CASSLEALYYGYTF | TGTGCCAGCAGCTTGGAGGCCCTCTACTATGGCTACACCTTC | NA | NA | TRBJ1-2 | TRBV7-2
CASSYATEQFF | TGTGCCAGCAGTTACGCGACAGAGCAGTTCTTC | NA | NA | TRBJ2-1 | TRBV6-5
CASSTNRGGRNTEAFF | TGTGCCAGCAGCACCAACAGGGGAGGGAGGAACACTGAAGCTTTCTTT | TRBD1 | NA | TRBJ1-1 | TRBV7-2
CSAGQGNYGYTF | TGCAGCGCCGGACAGGGGAACTATGGCTACACCTTC | TRBD1 | many | TRBJ1-2 | TRBV29-1
CASSLGQGNLGKLFF | TGTGCCAGCAGCTTAGGGCAGGGGAATCTAGGGAAACTGTTTTTT | NA | NA | TRBJ1-4 | TRBV7-2
CASSLAGATGAYEQYF | TGTGCCAGCAGCTTGGCCGGAGCCACAGGAGCCTACGAGCAGTACTTC | NA | few | TRBJ2-7 | TRBV5-5
CASSMISNEQYF | TGTGCCAGTAGTATGATCAGTAATGAGCAGTACTTC | NA | NA | TRBJ2-4 | TRBV19
CASSPLVDRSYEQYF | TGTGCCAGCAGCCCCCTCGTGGACAGGTCCTACGAGCAGTACTTC | TRBD1 | NA | TRBJ2-7 | TRBV28
CASSFRSSETQYF | TGTGCCAGCAGCTTCAGATCGTCGGAGACCCAGTACTTC | NA | NA | TRBJ2-5 | TRBV7-2
CASSQRDYEQYF | TGTGCCAGCAGTCAAAGGGACTACGAGCAGTACTTC | NA | NA | TRBJ2-7 | TRBV6-2/TRBV6-3
CASSFFAGANEQFF | TGTGCCAGCAGCTTCTTCGCGGGGGCCAATGAGCAGTTCTTC | NA | few | TRBJ2-1 | TRBV6-2/TRBV6-3
CASLAGRNTGELFF | TGTGCCAGCTTAGCGGGGAGGAACACCGGGGAGCTGTTTTTT | TRBD2 | NA | TRBJ2-2 | TRBV2